Below are 9 T cell receptor beta chains sequenced from a single sample in a study of T cells in Graves' hyperthyroidism and ophthalmopathy. RNA transcripts gave rise to amplified TCR beta CDR3 regions. With the HTBI primer set, the TCR CDR3 went through a first round of RT-PCR. Via MiXCR, TCRdb re-called the multiplex PCR reads, giving one row per CDR3 protein. In the table there are 600,000 to 650,000 distinct CDR3 sequences, 15% to 20% of which are singletons. The sample taken for sequencing was blood. All receptors derive from a woman aged 25 to 45 with Graves' hyperthyroidism.

At least ten counts were recorded for this clonotype. This chain links TRBV6-2 or TRBV6-3 with TRBJ1-5; no firm D call. The germline CDR1 and CDR2 sequences are MNHEY and SVGEGT. The CDR3 has 14 residues. Between the trimmed V and J ends, which lost 2 bases and 5 bases, there was a span of 10 bases. The CDR3 protein is CASSYPGFDQPQHF. CDR3 nucleotide sequence: TGTGCCAGCAGTTACCCCGGGTTCGATCAGCCCCAGCATTTT.

This clonotype was recorded many times. The chain is built from TRBV30 and TRBJ2-1; D gene unclear. Germline V gene lookup returns CDR1 GTSNPN and CDR2 SVGIG (reference sequence). V was pared by 0 bases and J by 9 bases, with 6 bases between. The CDR3 covers 11 residues. CDR3 in amino acids: CAWSVPGEQFF. CDR3 in DNA: TGTGCCTGGAGTGTACCGGGTGAGCAGTTCTTC.

In nucleotides, the CDR3 is TGTGCCAGCAGCTTAGGGGTACAGGGGTATGAGCAGTACTTC. It specifies CASSLGVQGYEQYF. The chain uses TRBV7-8 and TRBJ2-7, with 7 bases aligning to TRBD1. CDR1 is SGHVS and CDR2 is FQNEAQ in the germline V gene. The trim removed 1 base at V and 7 bases at J, leaving 7 bases unmatched. CDR3 size: 14 residues. The variable domain in full, completed from reference TRBV7-8 and TRBJ2-7, reads GAGVSQSPRYKVAKRGQDVALRCDPISGHVSLFWYQQALGQGPEFLTYFQNEAQLDKSGLPSDRFFAERPEGSVSTLKIQRTQQEDSAVYLCASSLGVQGYEQYFGPGTRLTVT.

This clonotype was observed at least ten times. This chain uses TRBV5-5 with TRBJ2-5, with D maybe TRBD2 (6 bases). CDR3 length: 15 amino acids. From germline, CDR1 is SGHKS and CDR2 YYEKEE (reference sequence). V lost 0 bases, J lost 4 bases, and 13 bases lay in between. The CDR3 sequence: CASSLASGVGETQYF. The DNA for the CDR3 is TGTGCCAGCAGCTTGGCATCGGGGGTAGGAGAGACCCAGTACTTC.

In its sample, this clonotype was seen many times. The chain links TRBV12-3 or TRBV12-4 to TRBJ1-5, with D uncertain. This CDR3 spans 15 amino acids. V shed 2 bases and J shed 0 bases, with 8 bases lying between them. Here the CDR3 reads CASSLYGYSNQPQHF. CDR3 DNA: TGTGCCAGCAGTTTATACGGGTATAGCAATCAGCCCCAGCATTTT.

Remarks on this clonotype: Being one base from a much bigger clone, this may be a read error. This chain connects TRBV6-2 or TRBV6-3 to TRBJ2-3, with 11 bases lining up with TRBD2. The germline V gene has CDR1 MNHEY and CDR2 SVGEGT. J lost 6 bases, V lost 8 bases, and 10 bases had no gene match. The CDR3 loop spans 15 amino acids. CDR3 residues: CASSSLAGGMDTQYF. The CDR3 DNA reads TGTGCCAGCTCTTCCCTAGCGGGAGGTATGGATACGCAGTATTTT.

The genes are TRBV12-3 or TRBV12-4 and TRBJ2-3; 11 bases align to TRBD1. J was trimmed by 5 bases and V by 7 bases; bases with no gene match: 5. CDR3 length: 14 amino acids. The CDR3 DNA follows: TGTGCCAGCAATCCAGGGACAGGGGGAGATACGCAGTATTTT. Protein sequence: CASNPGTGGDTQYF.

This clonotype was found many times. This rearrangement joins TRBV2 to TRBJ1-5; D is ambiguous. Germline V lookup: CDR1 SNHLY, CDR2 FYNNEI. This CDR3 is built from 18 residues. V lost 8 bases and J 0 bases, leaving 23 bases between the germline ends. CDR3 DNA: TGTGCCAGCCGAGAATTGGCAGCCCGCTATGGTAGCAATCAGCCCCAGCATTTT. This gives the protein CASRELAARYGSNQPQHF.

This clonotype was seen at least ten times. This rearrangement joins TRBV5-1 to TRBJ2-5; D call uncertain. Germline CDR1 SGHRS, CDR2 YFSETQ. This CDR3 has 13 residues. V shed 0 bases and J shed 4 bases, with 7 bases lying between them. CDR3 DNA sequence: TGCGCCAGCAGCTTGGACAGTCGAGAGACCCAGTACTTC. It encodes CASSLDSRETQYF.